Presented here are 23 T cell receptor beta chains from one specimen sequenced in a study of blood T cell repertoires in COVID-19. Using immunoSEQ multiplex PCR, the repertoire was profiled, and TCRdb retains in-frame clones only, with some absent. The sample carries 180,000 or so clones, 60% to 85% recorded once. Input material: peripheral blood. Every receptor here comes from a woman aged 50 to 60 with active or convalescent COVID-19.

This chain connects TRBV4-2 to TRBJ1-5; TRBD1 agrees at 10 bases. V dropped 1 base and J dropped 6; count of bases not matched to a gene: 3. The germline gives CDR1 LGHNA, CDR2 YNFKEQ. The CDR3 loop spans 15 amino acids. In DNA form, the CDR3 reads TGTGCCAGCAGCCAAGCGAGGGACAGGGGTCAGCCCCAGCATTTT. This gives the protein CASSQARDRGQPQHF.

V and J are TRBV5-4 and TRBJ1-6; 10 bases map to TRBD1. The germline V gene has CDR1 SGHNT and CDR2 YYREEE (reference sequence). V was pared by 2 bases and J by 9 bases, with 5 bases of the junction left unmatched. The CDR3 has 15 residues. Here the CDR3 DNA reads TGTGCCAGCAGCTTTGGAGGGGACAGGGGTTCACCCCTCCACTTT. This translates into CASSFGGDRGSPLHF. Supplemented by reference TRBV5-4 and TRBJ1-6, the full variable domain reads ETGVTQSPTHLIKTRGQQVTLRCSSQSGHNTVSWYQQALGQGPQFIFQYYREEENGRGNFPPRFSGLQFPNYSSELNVNALELDDSALYLCASSFGGDRGSPLHFGNGTRLTVT.

This clone was observed a few times. The chain is built from TRBV18 and TRBJ1-1; D ambiguous. The CDR3 has 17 amino acids. Germline-derived CDR1 and CDR2 are KGHSH and LQKENI. The V and J ends lost 6 bases and 4 bases respectively, with 24 bases between them. DNA for the CDR3: TGTGCCAGCTCCCCGGGCGGTTCGGGGATCCGGAGCACTGAAGCTTTCTTT. Protein: CASSPGGSGIRSTEAFF.

This sequence joins TRBV6-6 and TRBJ1-1; a weak D match, TRBD1 (6 bases). Germline CDR1 is MNHNY and CDR2 is SVGAGI (reference sequence). The ends were cut back, 1 base at V and 1 base at J, with 10 bases in the middle. This CDR3 is built from 15 residues. The CDR3 here is CASSYFGGQNTEAFF. CDR3 nucleotide sequence: TGTGCCAGCAGTTACTTTGGGGGACAGAACACTGAAGCTTTCTTT.

The chain employs TRBV7-8 and TRBJ2-5, with a weak D call TRBD2 (6 bases). V dropped 1 base and J dropped 4 bases, with 16 bases sitting between them. The germline gives CDR1 SGHVS, CDR2 FQNEAQ. The CDR3 sequence is 16 residues long. DNA of the CDR3: TGTGCCAGCAGCTTAGAAGCGGGCCTGAGGGGAGAGACCCAGTACTTC. Residues: CASSLEAGLRGETQYF.

The CDR3 sequence: CATSRDMGTSGGGEQFF. The CDR3 DNA reads as TGTGCCACCAGCAGAGATATGGGGACTAGCGGAGGAGGTGAGCAGTTCTTC. The chain uses TRBV15 and TRBJ2-1, with 11 nucleotides matching TRBD2. The trim removed 0 bases at V and 9 bases at J, leaving 10 bases unmatched. CDR3 length equals 17 residues. Germline CDR1 is LNHNV and CDR2 is YYDKDF (reference sequence).

The chain is built from TRBV4-2 and TRBJ1-5; the D is unclear. V lost 1 base, J lost 8 bases, and 9 bases lay in between. The CDR3 has 13 amino acids. Germline CDR1 is LGHNA and CDR2 is YNFKEQ. CDR3 nucleotides: TGTGCCAGCAGCCAAGGCGGAACCAAGCCCCAGCATTTT. As protein: CASSQGGTKPQHF.

In the case of this clone: The same CDR3 arises from other DNA sequences in this sample as well. The chain couples TRBV12-3 or TRBV12-4 to TRBJ1-5, with a weak D call TRBD1 (6 bases). V lost 6 bases, J lost 1 base, and 7 bases lay in between. This CDR3 has 13 amino acids. In DNA form, the CDR3 reads TGTGCCAGCAGGAGGGGGAGCAATCAGCCCCAGCATTTT. As protein: CASRRGSNQPQHF.

V and J are TRBV19 and TRBJ2-7; 7 bases match TRBD2. The CDR3 spans 15 residues. CDR1 is LNHDA and CDR2 is SQIVND in the germline V gene (reference sequence). With V trimmed by 5 bases and J by 2 bases, 9 bases remained unmatched. CDR3 amino acids: CASSVASGGTYEQYF. Written as DNA, the CDR3 is TGTGCCAGTAGTGTGGCTAGCGGCGGTACCTACGAGCAGTACTTC.

This clone was found once. V and J are TRBV18 and TRBJ2-3; D not certain. The CDR3 totals 15 residues. Germline V gene sequence: CDR1 KGHSH, CDR2 LQKENI. Deletions cut 2 bases from V and 0 bases from J, with 9 bases between. CDR3 nucleotide sequence: TGTGCCAGCTCACCAGGTATGGCTAGCACAGATACGCAGTATTTT. Translation: CASSPGMASTDTQYF.

The chain uses TRBV3-1 (or the pseudogene TRBV3-2) and TRBJ1-2; D possibly corresponds to TRBD1 (5 bases). This CDR3 spans 14 amino acids. CDR1 is LGHDT and CDR2 is YNNKEL in the germline V gene (reference sequence). V was clipped by 3 bases and J by 4 bases, with 12 bases between them. This chain's CDR3 is CASSHLTAPYGYTF. In DNA, the CDR3 is TGTGCCAGCAGCCACTTGACAGCCCCCTATGGCTACACCTTC.

Concerning this clone: A much larger clone sits a single nucleotide away, making a read error possible. The chain carries TRBV6-5 and TRBJ1-2; D gene uncertain. V lost 8 bases, J lost 2 bases, and 9 bases lay in between. Germline loops: CDR1 MNHEY, CDR2 SVGAGI. CDR3 length equals 12 residues. The CDR3 DNA reads as TGTGCCAGCGGAGGCAGGAACTATGGCTACACCTTC. It translates to CASGGRNYGYTF.

This chain joins TRBV9 and TRBJ1-6, with D possibly being TRBD1 (6 bases). The CDR3 totals 16 residues. Deletions cut 0 bases from V and 7 bases from J, with 14 bases between. From germline, CDR1 is SGDLS and CDR2 YYNGEE. The CDR3, as DNA: TGTGCCAGCAGCGTAGCGCAGGGGACGGGGAATTCACCCCTCCACTTT. It encodes CASSVAQGTGNSPLHF. The full variable domain, with the rest looked up from reference TRBV9 and TRBJ1-6, is DSGVTQTPKHLITATGQRVTLRCSPRSGDLSVYWYQQSLDQGLQFLIQYYNGEERAKGNILERFSAQQFPDLHSELNLSSLELGDSALYFCASSVAQGTGNSPLHFGNGTRLTVT.

The table lists this clone with a few counts. This chain connects TRBV28 to TRBJ1-4; 11 bases align to TRBD1. J lost 11 bases, V lost 7 bases, and 6 bases had no gene match. This CDR3 has 13 amino acids. Germline CDR1 is MDHEN and CDR2 is SYDVKM. CDR3 bases: TGTGCCAGCAAGCGGGACAGGGGGGGTAAACTGTTTTTT. It specifies CASKRDRGGKLFF.

CDR3 loop: CASSLGLARYNEQFF. The CDR3 DNA is TGTGCCAGCAGCCTCGGACTAGCTCGGTACAATGAGCAGTTCTTC. The rearrangement uses TRBV7-2 and TRBJ2-1; TRBD2 matches 8 bases. This CDR3 comprises 15 residues. V shed 5 bases, J shed 4 bases, and the junction held 7 bases outside the gene matches. Germline V lookup: CDR1 SGHTA, CDR2 FQGNSA.

The chain couples TRBV19 to TRBJ2-1; no reliable D call. V lost 3 bases, J lost 9 bases, and 15 bases lay in between. CDR1 is LNHDA and CDR2 is SQIVND in the germline V gene (reference sequence). The length of the CDR3 is 14 residues. The CDR3 loop reads CASSIAPGVGEQFF. In nucleotides, the CDR3 is TGTGCCAGTAGTATTGCGCCTGGTGTTGGTGAGCAGTTCTTC.

This clone has a handful of counts. The chain has TRBV7-9 and TRBJ2-7; 11 nucleotides line up with TRBD1. This CDR3 region has 14 residues. The trim removed 5 bases at V and 4 bases at J, leaving 4 bases unmatched. CDR1 is SEHNR, CDR2 FQNEAQ, per germline (reference sequence). The CDR3 DNA reads as TGTGCCAGCAGCCCCGGGACAGGGGGTTACGAGCAGTACTTC. Translation: CASSPGTGGYEQYF.

This chain links TRBV19 with TRBJ2-2; 7 nucleotides line up with TRBD1. The germline V gene has CDR1 LNHDA and CDR2 SQIVND (reference sequence). V was clipped by 6 bases and J by 1 base; unmatched bases: 5. The CDR3 is 15 residues long. CDR3 residues: CASSSDRLNTGELFF. CDR3 DNA sequence: TGTGCCAGTAGCTCGGACAGGCTGAACACCGGGGAGCTGTTTTTT.

The V call is TRBV5-1, the J call TRBJ1-4, with a weak D call TRBD1 (6 bases). Germline loops: CDR1 SGHRS, CDR2 YFSETQ. V gave up 0 bases and J gave up 3 bases, with 21 bases separating them. This CDR3 spans 19 amino acids. CDR3 DNA: TGCGCCAGCAGCTTGGCCGGCAGGGGTTACGATTTGTCTAATGAAAAACTGTTTTTT. Amino acid sequence: CASSLAGRGYDLSNEKLFF.

V is TRBV6-5 and J is TRBJ2-7; D not certain. Germline V CDR1 and CDR2: MNHEY, SVGAGI. Trimming took off 7 bases at V and 0 bases at J, with 10 bases between the two ends. The CDR3 contains 13 residues. The CDR3 DNA reads TGTGCCAGCAATAAACAATTCTCCTACGAGCAGTACTTC. It encodes CASNKQFSYEQYF.

The rearrangement uses TRBV29-1 and TRBJ2-3; tentatively, D is TRBD2 (5 bases). This CDR3 has 12 residues. V was clipped by 5 bases and J by 3 bases, with 9 bases between them. Per the germline V gene, CDR1 is SQVTM and CDR2 is ANQGSEA. CDR3: CSVRLATDTQYF. CDR3 nucleotides: TGCAGCGTTCGGCTAGCAACAGATACGCAGTATTTT.

This clone was picked up a small number of times. V usage is TRBV7-3 and J usage is TRBJ1-1; maybe TRBD1 (5 bases). This CDR3 region has 14 residues. With 2 bases removed from V and 4 bases from J, the gap between germline ends came to 11 bases. CDR1 and CDR2 from the germline V gene are SGHTA and FQGTGA. The CDR3 loop reads CASSLQGRSTEAFF. The CDR3 DNA reads TGTGCCAGCAGCTTACAGGGAAGGTCCACTGAAGCTTTCTTT.

The rearrangement joins TRBV19 to TRBJ1-5, with TRBD1 identical over 8 bases. Germline CDR1 and CDR2: LNHDA and SQIVND (reference sequence). V gave up 3 bases and J gave up 4 bases; unmatched junction bases: 5. The CDR3 loop spans 15 amino acids. The CDR3 loop is CASSIGTGPNQPQHF. CDR3 DNA sequence: TGTGCCAGTAGTATCGGGACAGGCCCAAATCAGCCCCAGCATTTT.